These 2 T cell receptor beta chains share one sample of origin, sequenced in a study of blood T cell repertoires in COVID-19. Assay: immunoSEQ multiplex PCR; the TCRdb copy retains only in-frame clones and omits some. Altogether under 350,000 clones are present, around nine tenths being singletons, with the ten largest covering 4.6%. Sequenced sample: peripheral blood. These receptors were obtained from a man in his forties with acute or convalescent COVID-19.

The chain is built from TRBV7-6 and TRBJ1-5, with 9 bases fitting TRBD1. The J segment lost 2 bases and the V segment lost 5 bases, leaving 1 base of the junction unmatched. In germline, CDR1 is SGHVS, CDR2 FNYEAQ. The CDR3 has 14 residues. Here the CDR3 reads CASSRTGGNQPQHF. The CDR3 bases are TGTGCCAGCAGCAGGACAGGGGGCAATCAGCCCCAGCATTTT.

The genes are TRBV7-3 and TRBJ2-3; the D gene is possibly TRBD2 (5 bases). CDR3 length: 14 amino acids. With 1 base removed from V and 4 bases from J, the gap between germline ends came to 9 bases. From germline, CDR1 is SGHTA and CDR2 FQGTGA. The CDR3 loop reads CASSLMAGSDTQYF. CDR3 nucleotides: TGTGCCAGCAGCTTAATGGCGGGCTCAGATACGCAGTATTTT.